These 17 T cell receptor beta chains were all obtained from the same sample, sequenced in a study of OX40 agonist ivuxolimab in advanced cancers. The method was immunoSEQ multiplex PCR; TCRdb's version includes in-frame clones alone and lacks a portion of them. This sample has tens of thousands of clones; around nine tenths occur once, and the top ten carry approximately 2.6%. The specimen comprised CD4+ or CD8+ T cells sorted from blood, sampled in a trial of the OX40 agonist ivuxolimab. The source is an adult with an advanced solid tumor such as melanoma, head and neck, liver or kidney cancer.

This clone came up a few times. The chain has TRBV2 and TRBJ2-3, with 7 bases matching TRBD2. Trimming at V came to 7 bases and at J to 2 bases, leaving 9 bases not matched to a gene. CDR1 and CDR2 (germline): SNHLY, FYNNEI. There are 15 residues in the CDR3. CDR3 residues: CASTGLAGDTDTQYF. The CDR3 nucleotides read TGTGCCAGCACGGGGCTGGCGGGGGACACAGATACGCAGTATTTT.

This chain connects TRBV7-9 to TRBJ2-1, with D perhaps given as TRBD1 or TRBD2 (5 bases each). The V end lost 7 bases, the J end lost 10 bases, and 20 bases lay between the germline ends. Per germline, CDR1 SEHNR and CDR2 FQNEAQ (reference sequence). There are 14 residues in the CDR3. The CDR3 nucleotides are TGTGCCAGCAAACCTAATCACCCTGGGGGAGAGCAGTTCTTC. The encoded protein is CASKPNHPGGEQFF. Based on the CDR3 plus reference TRBV7-9 and TRBJ2-1, the full variable domain is DTGVSQNPRHKITKRGQNVTFRCDPISEHNRLYWYRQTLGQGPEFLTYFQNEAQLEKSRLLSDRFSAERPKGSFSTLEIQRTEQGDSAMYLCASKPNHPGGEQFFGPGTRLTVL.

The chain combines TRBV6-1 with TRBJ1-2; D not resolved. The V gene lost 1 base and the J gene lost 5 bases, with 11 bases spanning the gap. Germline CDR1 MNHNS, CDR2 SASEGT. The CDR3 sequence is 14 residues long. CDR3 sequence reads: CASSEVEIPYGYTF. The CDR3 DNA reads as TGTGCCAGCAGTGAAGTAGAGATACCGTATGGCTACACCTTC.

CDR3 in amino acids: CASSFYRGRPDEQYF. DNA for the CDR3: TGTGCCAGCAGTTTCTATAGGGGTCGTCCGGACGAGCAGTACTTC. The chain has TRBV27 and TRBJ2-7; D is perhaps TRBD1 (5 bases). The V end was cut by 3 bases, the J end by 5 bases, with 17 bases between. CDR1 MNHEY and CDR2 SMNVEV come from the germline V gene (reference sequence). The CDR3 spans 15 residues.

V and J are TRBV18 and TRBJ1-2; a weak D match, TRBD1 (5 bases). V was shortened by 3 bases and J by 4 bases, with 12 bases between the two germline ends. Germline-derived CDR1 and CDR2 are KGHSH and LQKENI. This CDR3 contains 14 residues. This CDR3 is CASSPPGWSYGYTF. The CDR3 DNA follows: TGTGCCAGCTCACCCCCAGGGTGGTCCTATGGCTACACCTTC.

V is TRBV10-3 and J is TRBJ2-3, with 11 bases that match TRBD2. V gave up 6 bases and J gave up 6 bases; unmatched junction bases: 11. Germline V gene data show CDR1 as ENHRY and CDR2 as SYGVKD. This CDR3 comprises 16 residues. CDR3 loop: CAIRGGSGGALDTQYF. The CDR3 DNA follows: TGTGCCATCAGAGGGGGTAGCGGGGGGGCGCTGGATACGCAGTATTTT.

This clone was seen a few times. The V gene is TRBV2, the J gene TRBJ1-5; the D is unclear. CDR3 length: 13 residues. Germline V gene data show CDR1 as SNHLY and CDR2 as FYNNEI. Trimming stripped 3 bases from V and 3 bases from J, with 6 bases between. The CDR3 DNA follows: TGTGCCAGCAGTGAGAGTCCCAATCAGCCCCAGCATTTT. It is translated as CASSESPNQPQHF.

The genes are TRBV11-2 and TRBJ2-6; the D gene is possibly TRBD1 (5 bases). CDR3 size: 19 residues. The V end was cut by 1 base, the J end by 0 bases, with 16 bases between. Germline V CDR1 and CDR2: SGHAT, FQNNGV. In nucleotides, the CDR3 is TGTGCCAGCAGCTTAGGGGGCGTGGTCCGCCGCTCTGGGGCCAACGTCCTGACTTTC. Its translation: CASSLGGVVRRSGANVLTF.

The chain combines TRBV6-5 with TRBJ1-5; D is uncertain. The CDR3 extends over 13 amino acids. Germline V gene sequence: CDR1 MNHEY, CDR2 SVGAGI. V dropped 4 bases and J dropped 8 bases, with 12 bases sitting between them. The CDR3 nucleotides are TGTGCCAGCAGTTGGAATAGGGTAGAGCCCCAGCATTTT. As protein: CASSWNRVEPQHF.

The rearrangement links TRBV5-1 to TRBJ2-1; tentative D call: TRBD1 (7 bases). The germline CDR1 and CDR2 sequences are SGHRS and YFSETQ. The ends were cut back, 0 bases at V and 0 bases at J, with 13 bases in the middle. The CDR3 covers 17 residues. CDR3 coding DNA: TGCGCCAGCAGCTTGGCCCCAGGGGGAGGCTCCTACAATGAGCAGTTCTTC. This translates into CASSLAPGGGSYNEQFF.

The table lists this clone with a count of one. The rearrangement uses TRBV27 and TRBJ2-1; TRBD2 matches at 13 bases. CDR3 length equals 15 residues. After removal of 2 bases from V and 9 bases from J, the junction contained 4 bases not matched to a gene. Germline CDR1 reads MNHEY; CDR2 reads SMNVEV (reference sequence). The CDR3 coding sequence is TGTGCCAGCAGTTTAAGGACTAGCGGGAGTTCTGAGCAGTTCTTC. Translating it yields CASSLRTSGSSEQFF.

Note on this clone: Within the sample, other DNA sequences also encode this same CDR3. This chain joins TRBV18 and TRBJ2-7; D is uncertain. This CDR3 has 14 residues. Germline loops: CDR1 KGHSH, CDR2 LQKENI. V was shortened by 4 bases and J by 0 bases, with 10 bases between the two germline ends. The CDR3 here is CASSRDRSSYEQYF. As DNA, the CDR3 is TGTGCCAGCTCACGTGACCGAAGCTCCTACGAGCAGTACTTC.

The V call is TRBV7-8, the J call TRBJ1-1; D is undetermined. CDR3 size: 13 residues. The germline CDR1 and CDR2 sequences are SGHVS and FQNEAQ. The V and J ends lost 5 bases and 1 base respectively, with 8 bases between them. CDR3 in DNA: TGTGCCAGCAGCACTCGACAGAACACTGAAGCTTTCTTT. Residues: CASSTRQNTEAFF.

This chain connects TRBV28 to TRBJ2-2; no definite D call. This CDR3 region has 13 residues. V lost 2 bases and J 1 base, leaving 2 bases between the germline ends. The V gene's germline CDR1 is MDHEN and CDR2 SYDVKM. The CDR3 DNA follows: TGTGCCAGCAGTTTAATGAACACCGGGGAGCTGTTTTTT. It specifies CASSLMNTGELFF.

V gene TRBV5-4 combines with J gene TRBJ1-2; the D gene is possibly TRBD1 (5 bases). V lost 5 bases, J lost 7 bases, and 24 bases lay in between. CDR1 is SGHNT and CDR2 is YYREEE in the germline V gene (reference sequence). This CDR3 has 16 amino acids. In DNA, the CDR3 is TGTGCCAGCAGGCCCGGGACGATCCCCGCGGTGGGTGGCTACACCTTC. It specifies CASRPGTIPAVGGYTF. The full variable domain, rest sourced from reference TRBV5-4 and TRBJ1-2, is ETGVTQSPTHLIKTRGQQVTLRCSSQSGHNTVSWYQQALGQGPQFIFQYYREEENGRGNFPPRFSGLQFPNYSSELNVNALELDDSALYLCASRPGTIPAVGGYTFGSGTRLTVV.

Concerning this clone itself: This specimen includes other DNA sequences encoding the same CDR3. The rearrangement links TRBV5-4 to TRBJ1-4; D remains ambiguous. The germline CDR1 and CDR2 sequences are SGHNT and YYREEE (reference sequence). CDR3 length equals 14 residues. V gave up 0 bases and J gave up 0 bases, with 3 bases separating them. The CDR3 DNA reads as TGTGCCAGCAGCTTGGGAGCAACTAATGAAAAACTGTTTTTT. Translating it yields CASSLGATNEKLFF. The full variable domain, its missing parts supplied by reference TRBV5-4 and TRBJ1-4, is ETGVTQSPTHLIKTRGQQVTLRCSSQSGHNTVSWYQQALGQGPQFIFQYYREEENGRGNFPPRFSGLQFPNYSSELNVNALELDDSALYLCASSLGATNEKLFFGSGTQLSVL.

This clone has just a few counts. The chain recombines TRBV5-1 with TRBJ1-1; D gene unclear. The CDR3 totals 12 residues. Trimming removed 1 base from V and 8 bases from J, with 9 bases in between. In germline, CDR1 is SGHRS, CDR2 YFSETQ. The chain's CDR3 is CASSLLGGEAFF. The DNA of the CDR3 is TGCGCCAGCAGCTTGCTGGGTGGCGAAGCTTTCTTT.